This T cell receptor beta chain originates from a study of T cell responses to AZD1222 COVID-19 vaccine. Study-wide results and caveats: Among the donors, most were white British and more were female, and clonal diversity was possibly underestimated. In the spike-specific TCR repertoire, nearly half reportedly target unmutated variant regions. Only a handful of AZD1222 recipients, more than 5 in all, had baseline seropositivity. Repertoire sampling occurred only after the peak T cell response.

The CDR3 loop spans 14 amino acids. Germline V gives CDR1 MNHNY, CDR2 SVGAGI (reference sequence). The V and J ends lost 2 bases and 2 bases, in that order; junction bases with no gene match: 2. Method: immunoSEQ multiplex PCR; TCRdb's copy keeps in-frame clones and lacks some. The sample carries just under 90,000 clones, around nine tenths recorded once. A word on this clone: The antigen is undetermined.

This specimen consisted of peripheral blood, obtained 28 days after the second AZD1222 dose. The clonotype was recovered from an adult who received the AZD1222 COVID-19 vaccine. The chain joins TRBV6-6 to TRBJ1-2, with 7 positions matching TRBD1. CDR3 coding DNA: TGTGCCAGCAGTTACGCGGACAGGAACTATGGCTACACCTTC. It yields the protein CASSYADRNYGYTF.